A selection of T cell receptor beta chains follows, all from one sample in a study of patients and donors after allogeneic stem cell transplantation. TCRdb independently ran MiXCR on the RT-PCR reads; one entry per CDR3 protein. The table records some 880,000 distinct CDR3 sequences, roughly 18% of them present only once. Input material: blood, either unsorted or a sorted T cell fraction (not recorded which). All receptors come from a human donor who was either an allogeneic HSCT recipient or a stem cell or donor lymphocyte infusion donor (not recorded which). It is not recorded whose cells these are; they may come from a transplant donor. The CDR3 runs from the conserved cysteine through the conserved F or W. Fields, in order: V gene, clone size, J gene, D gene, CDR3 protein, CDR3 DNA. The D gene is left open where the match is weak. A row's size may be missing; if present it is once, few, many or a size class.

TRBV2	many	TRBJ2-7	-	CASREDSYEQYF	TGTGCCAGCAGGGAGGACTCATACGAGCAGTACTTC
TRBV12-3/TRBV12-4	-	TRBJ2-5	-	CASSPKGGHSYF	TGTGCCAGCAGTCCCAAAGGGGGACATTCGTACTTC
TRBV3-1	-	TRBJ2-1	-	CASSQVLLREAGNEQFF	TGTGCCAGCAGCCAAGTCCTCTTGCGGGAAGCGGGCAATGAGCAGTTCTTC
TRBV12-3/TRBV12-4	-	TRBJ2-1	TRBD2	CASSLGLAGGFHNEQFF	TGTGCCAGCAGTTTAGGGCTAGCGGGGGGGTTCCACAATGAGCAGTTCTTC
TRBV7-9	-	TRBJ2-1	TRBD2	CASSLGLTSGEYNEQFF	TGTGCCAGCAGCTTAGGCTTGACTAGCGGGGAGTACAATGAGCAGTTCTTC
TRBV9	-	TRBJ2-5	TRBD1	CASSAPWTGGSQETQYF	TGTGCCAGCAGCGCCCCTTGGACAGGGGGGTCCCAAGAGACCCAGTACTTC
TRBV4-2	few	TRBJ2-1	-	CASSQGHDRYNEQFF	TGTGCCAGCAGCCAAGGTCACGACCGATACAATGAGCAGTTCTTC
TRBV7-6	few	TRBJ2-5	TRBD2	CASSLDPSGVLMGQYF	TGTGCCAGCAGCTTAGACCCTAGCGGAGTCCTAATGGGCCAGTACTTC
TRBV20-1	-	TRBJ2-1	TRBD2	CSAGLSGRSGEQFF	TGCAGTGCGGGACTTAGCGGGAGGTCAGGTGAGCAGTTCTTC
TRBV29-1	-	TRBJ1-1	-	CSVKPNTEAFF	TGCAGCGTCAAACCGAACACTGAAGCTTTCTTT
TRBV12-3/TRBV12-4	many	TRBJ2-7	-	CASGNYEQYF	TGTGCCAGCGGAAATTACGAGCAGTACTTC
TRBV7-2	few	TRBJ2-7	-	CASSLEGGQIYEQYF	TGTGCCAGCAGCCTCGAGGGCGGCCAGATCTACGAGCAGTACTTC
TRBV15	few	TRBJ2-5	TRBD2	CATSRELAGDETQYF	TGTGCCACCAGCAGAGAGCTAGCGGGAGATGAGACCCAGTACTTC
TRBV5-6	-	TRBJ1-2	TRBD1	CASSREGALTYGYTF	TGTGCCAGCTCGCGAGAGGGGGCGCTTACCTATGGCTACACCTTC
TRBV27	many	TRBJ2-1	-	CASSFLHPGNEQFF	TGTGCCAGCAGTTTTCTTCACCCCGGGAATGAGCAGTTCTTC
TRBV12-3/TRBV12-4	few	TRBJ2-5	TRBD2	CASSFLGAGETQYF	TGTGCCAGCAGTTTCTTGGGAGCGGGGGAGACCCAGTACTTC
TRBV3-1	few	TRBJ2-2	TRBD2	CASSPHPKLAGSTGELFF	TGTGCCAGCAGCCCCCACCCCAAACTAGCGGGGTCCACCGGGGAGCTGTTTTTT
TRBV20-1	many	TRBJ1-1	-	CSARGSNFNTEAFF	TGCAGTGCTAGAGGTAGTAACTTTAACACTGAAGCTTTCTTT
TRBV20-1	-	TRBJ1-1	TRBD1	CSARDGTGYMNTEAFF	TGCAGTGCTAGAGATGGGACAGGGTACATGAACACTGAAGCTTTCTTT
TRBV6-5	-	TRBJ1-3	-	CASSYTPGDSRGNTIYF	TGTGCCAGCAGTTACACTCCAGGGGATTCTCGCGGAAACACCATATATTTT
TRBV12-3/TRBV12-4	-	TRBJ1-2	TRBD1	CASSFFPRGPPYYGYTF	TGTGCCAGCAGTTTTTTCCCCAGGGGGCCACCCTACTATGGCTACACCTTC
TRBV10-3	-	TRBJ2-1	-	CAISERSGSAF	TGTGCCATCTCAGAGAGGAGTGGGAGCGCCTTC
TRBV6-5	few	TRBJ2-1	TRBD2	CASSYSTGTSDFNEQFF	TGTGCCAGCAGTTACTCCACCGGGACTAGCGATTTTAATGAGCAGTTCTTC
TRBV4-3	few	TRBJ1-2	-	CASSQEMPSYGYTF	TGCGCCAGCAGCCAAGAAATGCCATCCTATGGCTACACCTTC
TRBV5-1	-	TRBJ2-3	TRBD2	CASSLGFRTGGFTDTQYF	TGCGCCAGCAGCTTGGGGTTCAGAACGGGAGGTTTTACAGATACGCAGTATTTT
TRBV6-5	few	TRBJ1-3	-	CASSYSGPGNTIYF	TGTGCCAGCAGTTACTCAGGGCCTGGAAACACCATATATTTT
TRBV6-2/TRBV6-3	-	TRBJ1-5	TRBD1	CASSYTDRGNQPQHF	TGTGCCAGCAGTTACACCGACAGGGGCAATCAGCCCCAGCATTTT
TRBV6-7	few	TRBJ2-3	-	CASSYEPRPPTQYF	TGTGCCAGCAGTTATGAGCCCCGTCCTCCCACGCAGTATTTT
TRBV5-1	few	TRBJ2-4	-	CASSLVAGENIQYF	TGCGCCAGCAGCTTGGTTGCCGGAGAAAACATTCAGTACTTC